What follows describes a single T cell receptor (beta chain). What it recognizes is unknown. The CDR3 has 16 amino acids. The V end was cut by 2 bases, the J end by 3 bases, with 13 bases between. Germline CDR1 reads SGHVS; CDR2 reads FNYEAQ. Produced via immunoSEQ multiplex PCR; TCRdb's table is partial and in-frame only. The sample records about 110,000 clones, roughly 88% being singletons. These data are taken from a study of T cell responses to AZD1222 COVID-19 vaccine. Notes on the study in general: Repertoires were obtained solely post-peak T cell response. Spike-specific TCRs gained breadth and depth after people received two AZD1222 doses.

This sequence joins TRBV7-6 and TRBJ2-2; D could derive from TRBD1 or TRBD2 (5 bases each). This receptor was obtained from an adult in good health. The material sequenced was peripheral blood, taken on day 0 of AZD1222 vaccination. The CDR3 is CASSLRARGDTGELFF. CDR3 coding DNA: TGTGCCAGCAGCTTACGGGCCCGAGGGGACACCGGGGAGCTGTTTTTT.